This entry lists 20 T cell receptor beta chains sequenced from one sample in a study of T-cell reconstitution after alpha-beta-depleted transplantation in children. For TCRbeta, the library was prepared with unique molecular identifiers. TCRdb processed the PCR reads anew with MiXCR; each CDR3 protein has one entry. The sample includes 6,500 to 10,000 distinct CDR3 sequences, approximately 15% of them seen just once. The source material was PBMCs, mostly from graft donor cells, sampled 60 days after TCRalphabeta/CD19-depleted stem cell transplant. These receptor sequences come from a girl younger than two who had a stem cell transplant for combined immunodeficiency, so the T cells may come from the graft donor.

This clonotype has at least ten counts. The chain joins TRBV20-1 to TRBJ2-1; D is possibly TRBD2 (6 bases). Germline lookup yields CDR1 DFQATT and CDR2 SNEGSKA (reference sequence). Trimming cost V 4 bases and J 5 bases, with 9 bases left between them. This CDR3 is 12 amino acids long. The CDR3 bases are TGCAGTGCTATAAGGACTAACAATGAGCAGTTCTTC. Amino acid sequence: CSAIRTNNEQFF.

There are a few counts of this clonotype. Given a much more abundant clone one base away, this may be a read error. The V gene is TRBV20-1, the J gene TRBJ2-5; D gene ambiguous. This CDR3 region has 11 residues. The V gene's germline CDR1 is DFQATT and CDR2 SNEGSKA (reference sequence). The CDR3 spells CSAGSQETQHF. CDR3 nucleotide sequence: TGCAGTGCTGGTTCTCAAGAGACCCAGCACTTC.

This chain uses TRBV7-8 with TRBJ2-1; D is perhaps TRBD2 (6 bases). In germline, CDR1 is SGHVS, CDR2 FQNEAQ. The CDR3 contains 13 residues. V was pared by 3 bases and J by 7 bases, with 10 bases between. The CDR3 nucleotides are TGTGCCAGCAGCTTGGCGGGACTGAATGAGCAGTTCTTC. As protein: CASSLAGLNEQFF.

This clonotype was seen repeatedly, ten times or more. Written as DNA, the CDR3 is TGCAGTGCTAGTGGCCAAGGGGTTGAAGCTTTCTTT. This sequence encodes CSASGQGVEAFF. The V gene is TRBV20-1, the J gene TRBJ1-1; a possible D gene is TRBD1 (5 bases). Deletions cut 3 bases from V and 7 bases from J, with 12 bases between. Germline-derived CDR1 and CDR2 are DFQATT and SNEGSKA (reference sequence). The CDR3 is 12 amino acids.

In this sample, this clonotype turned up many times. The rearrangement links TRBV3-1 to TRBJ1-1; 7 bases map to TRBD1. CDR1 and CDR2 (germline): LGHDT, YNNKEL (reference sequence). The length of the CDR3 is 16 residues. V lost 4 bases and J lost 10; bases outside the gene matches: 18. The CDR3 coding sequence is TGTGCCAGCAGCCCTTTCTCTGGACAGGCTCGACGAAGAGCTTTCTTT. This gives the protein CASSPFSGQARRRAFF.

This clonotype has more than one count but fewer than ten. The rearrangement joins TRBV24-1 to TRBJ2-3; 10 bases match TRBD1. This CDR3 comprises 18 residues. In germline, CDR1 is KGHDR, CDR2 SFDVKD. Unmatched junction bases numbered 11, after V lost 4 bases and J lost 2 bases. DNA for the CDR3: TGTGCCACCAGTGACTTCAAATGGGACAGGGGTTTCACAGATACGCAGTATTTT. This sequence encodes CATSDFKWDRGFTDTQYF.

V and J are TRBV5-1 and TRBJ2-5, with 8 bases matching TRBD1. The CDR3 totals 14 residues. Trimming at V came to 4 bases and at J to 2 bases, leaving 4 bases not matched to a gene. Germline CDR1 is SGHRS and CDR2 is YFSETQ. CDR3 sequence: CASSPRTGQETQYF. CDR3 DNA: TGCGCCAGCAGCCCGCGGACAGGGCAAGAGACCCAGTACTTC.

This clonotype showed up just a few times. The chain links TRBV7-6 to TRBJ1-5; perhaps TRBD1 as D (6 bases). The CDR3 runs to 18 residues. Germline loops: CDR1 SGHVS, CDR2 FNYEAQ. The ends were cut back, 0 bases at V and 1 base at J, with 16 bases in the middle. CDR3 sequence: CASSLARRGPGSNQPQHF. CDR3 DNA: TGTGCCAGCAGCTTAGCACGGCGGGGGCCGGGGAGCAATCAGCCCCAGCATTTT. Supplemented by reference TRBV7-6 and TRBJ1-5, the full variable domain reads GAGVSQSPRYKVTKRGQDVALRCDPISGHVSLYWYRQALGQGPEFLTYFNYEAQQDKSGLPNDRFSAERPEGSISTLTIQRTEQRDSAMYRCASSLARRGPGSNQPQHFGDGTRLSIL.

CDR3 amino acids: CASSLDRWVGALSATEAFF. Written as DNA, the CDR3 is TGTGCCAGCAGCTTAGATCGGTGGGTCGGGGCTTTATCGGCCACTGAAGCTTTCTTT. The genes are TRBV11-2 and TRBJ1-1; D is perhaps TRBD1 (5 bases). The V gene lost 0 bases and the J gene lost 4 bases, with 24 bases spanning the gap. The CDR3 runs to 19 residues. From germline, CDR1 is SGHAT and CDR2 FQNNGV.

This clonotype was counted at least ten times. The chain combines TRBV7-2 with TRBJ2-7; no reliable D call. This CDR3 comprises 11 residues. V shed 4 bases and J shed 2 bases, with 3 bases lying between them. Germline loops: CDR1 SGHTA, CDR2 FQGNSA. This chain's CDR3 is CASSSAYEQYF. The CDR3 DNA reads TGTGCCAGCAGCTCTGCCTACGAGCAGTACTTC.

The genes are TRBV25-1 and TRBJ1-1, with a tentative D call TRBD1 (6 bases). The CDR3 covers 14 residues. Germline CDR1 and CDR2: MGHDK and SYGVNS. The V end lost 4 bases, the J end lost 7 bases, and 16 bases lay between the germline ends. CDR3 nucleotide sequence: TGTGCCAGCAGTGTGCTGTCGGGGGCCGGTGAAGCTTTCTTT. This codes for CASSVLSGAGEAFF.

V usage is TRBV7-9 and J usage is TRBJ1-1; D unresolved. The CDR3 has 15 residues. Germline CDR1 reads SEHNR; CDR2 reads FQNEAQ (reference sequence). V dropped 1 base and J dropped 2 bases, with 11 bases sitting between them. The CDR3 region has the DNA TGTGCCAGCAGCTTAGTATCGGTTCAAAACACTGAAGCTTTCTTT. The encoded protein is CASSLVSVQNTEAFF.

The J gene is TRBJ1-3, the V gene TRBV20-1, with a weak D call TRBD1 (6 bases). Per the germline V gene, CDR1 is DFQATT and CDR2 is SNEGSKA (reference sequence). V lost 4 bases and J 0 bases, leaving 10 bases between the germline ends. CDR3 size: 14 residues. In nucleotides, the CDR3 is TGCAGTGCTAACAGGGCCCTCTCTGGAAACACCATATATTTT. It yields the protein CSANRALSGNTIYF.

Here the CDR3 reads CASSIDRGYEQYF. CDR3 DNA sequence: TGTGCCAGCAGCATTGACAGGGGCTACGAGCAGTACTTC. The genes are TRBV7-2 and TRBJ2-7; TRBD1 matches 8 bases. The CDR3 is made up of 13 amino acids. The V segment lost 5 bases and the J segment 3 bases; nucleotides outside the gene matches: 3. Germline V CDR1 and CDR2: SGHTA, FQGNSA. The complete variable domain, with remaining parts taken from reference TRBV7-2 and TRBJ2-7, reads GAGVSQSPSNKVTEKGKDVELRCDPISGHTALYWYRQSLGQGLEFLIYFQGNSAPDKSGLPSDRFSAERTGGSVSTLTIQRTQQEDSAVYLCASSIDRGYEQYFGPGTRLTVT.

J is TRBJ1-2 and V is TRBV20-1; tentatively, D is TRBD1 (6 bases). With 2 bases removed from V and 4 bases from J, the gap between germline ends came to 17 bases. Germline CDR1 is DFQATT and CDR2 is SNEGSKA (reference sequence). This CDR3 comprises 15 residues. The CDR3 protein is CSARRGGGGLYGYTF. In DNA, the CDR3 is TGCAGTGCTAGAAGGGGGGGAGGGGGTCTCTATGGCTACACCTTC.

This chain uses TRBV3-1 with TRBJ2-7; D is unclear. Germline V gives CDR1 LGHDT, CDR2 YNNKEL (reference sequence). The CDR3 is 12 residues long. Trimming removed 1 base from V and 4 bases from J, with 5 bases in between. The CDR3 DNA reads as TGTGCCAGCAGCCAAGGGATGTACGAGCAGTACTTC. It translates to CASSQGMYEQYF.

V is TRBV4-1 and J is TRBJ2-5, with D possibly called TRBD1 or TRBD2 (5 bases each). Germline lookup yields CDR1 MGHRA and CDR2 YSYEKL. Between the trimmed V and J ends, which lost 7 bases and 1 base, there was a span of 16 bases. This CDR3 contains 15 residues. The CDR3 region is CASTRFGASQETQYF. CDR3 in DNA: TGCGCCAGCACCAGGTTCGGGGCAAGCCAAGAGACCCAGTACTTC.

This chain's CDR3 is CASSLVAGGSYEQYF. CDR3 DNA sequence: TGCGCCAGCAGCTTAGTGGCGGGAGGTTCCTACGAGCAGTACTTC. This rearrangement joins TRBV5-1 to TRBJ2-7; TRBD2 agrees at 8 bases. The CDR3 runs to 15 residues. V was pared by 2 bases and J by 1 base, with 5 bases of the junction left unmatched. Per the germline V gene, CDR1 is SGHRS and CDR2 is YFSETQ.

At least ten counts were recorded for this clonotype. The CDR3 region is CASSFGDYGGSWLGTDTQYF. Here the CDR3 DNA reads TGTGCCAGCAGTTTCGGGGATTATGGCGGGAGCTGGTTGGGCACAGATACGCAGTATTTT. The chain uses TRBV27 and TRBJ2-3, with 7 bases fitting TRBD2. Germline loops: CDR1 MNHEY, CDR2 SMNVEV (reference sequence). The CDR3 contains 20 residues. V was clipped by 3 bases and J by 1 base; unmatched bases: 19.

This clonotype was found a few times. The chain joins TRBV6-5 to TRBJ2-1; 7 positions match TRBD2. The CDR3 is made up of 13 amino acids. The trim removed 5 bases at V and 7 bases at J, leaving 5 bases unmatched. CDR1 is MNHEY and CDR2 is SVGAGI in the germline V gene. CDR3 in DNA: TGTGCCAGCAGTCGGACTAGTGAAAATGAGCAGTTCTTC. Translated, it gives CASSRTSENEQFF.